The 28 T cell receptor beta chains below all came from one sample that was sequenced in a study of beta chain features in type 1 diabetes. These receptors are not linked to any known antigen. Study results and limitations: Patients with Type 1 diabetes showed moderately but significantly shorter TCRB CDR3s in all four CD4+ subsets.

cDNA synthesis used the whole RNA isolate, giving expressed TCRB sequences. Data came from immunoSEQ multiplex PCR; TCRdb stores just in-frame clones and leaves some out. The table includes roughly 180,000 clones, approximately 7.8% detected once. The source material was central memory CD4+ T cells from blood. These receptors were obtained from a woman aged 40-49 years with type 1 diabetes.

The sample holds many counts of this clone. V is TRBV10-3 and J is TRBJ2-2; 8 positions match TRBD1. Trimming at V came to 7 bases and at J to 1 base, leaving 2 bases not matched to a gene. Per germline, CDR1 ENHRY and CDR2 SYGVKD. CDR3 length equals 14 residues. CDR3 amino acids: CAIKGTGNTGELFF. The CDR3 DNA is TGTGCCATCAAAGGGACAGGGAACACCGGGGAGCTGTTTTTT.

Worth noting for this clone: Other DNA sequences in this sample translate to the same CDR3. This chain joins TRBV5-1 and TRBJ1-5; tentative D call: TRBD1 (5 bases). Germline V gives CDR1 SGHRS, CDR2 YFSETQ. The CDR3 consists of 14 residues. Trimming removed 3 bases from V and 4 bases from J, with 11 bases in between. The CDR3 protein is CASSSGEGNQPQHF. The CDR3 DNA is TGCGCCAGCAGCTCTGGGGAGGGGAATCAGCCCCAGCATTTT.

This clone turned up a few times. The chain recombines TRBV5-8 with TRBJ2-2; the match to TRBD1 covers 7 bases. The CDR3 totals 16 residues. With 3 bases clipped from V and 0 bases from J, the junction kept 5 bases outside the gene matches. CDR1 SGHTS and CDR2 YDEGEE come from the germline V gene. The CDR3 nucleotides read TGTGCCAGCAGCTGGTGGACAGGTTCGAACACCGGGGAGCTGTTTTTT. As protein: CASSWWTGSNTGELFF. The variable domain in full, with the rest retrieved from reference TRBV5-8 and TRBJ2-2, is EAGVTQSPTHLIKTRGQQATLRCSPISGHTSVYWYQQALGLGLQFLLWYDEGEERNRGNFPPRFSGRQFPNYSSELNVNALELEDSALYLCASSWWTGSNTGELFFGEGSRLTVL.

J is TRBJ2-2 and V is TRBV30; TRBD2 might be the D (5 bases). CDR3 length: 13 amino acids. Trimming cost V 2 bases and J 6 bases, with 10 bases left between them. Germline V CDR1 and CDR2: GTSNPN, SVGIG (reference sequence). The CDR3 loop is CAWSPLASGELFF. The CDR3 coding sequence is TGTGCCTGGAGTCCCCTAGCCTCCGGGGAGCTGTTTTTT.

The chain carries TRBV29-1 and TRBJ1-4; D perhaps matches TRBD1 (6 bases). The CDR3 covers 13 residues. Trimming shortened V by 6 bases and J by 2 bases, and 10 bases separated the two germline ends. Germline CDR1 and CDR2: SQVTM and ANQGSEA. As DNA, the CDR3 is TGCAGCGTAAGGGGGGGGACTAATGAAAAACTGTTTTTT. Amino acid sequence: CSVRGGTNEKLFF.

This chain uses TRBV7-2 with TRBJ2-1; TRBD1 matches 10 bases. This CDR3 spans 13 amino acids. Germline values: CDR1 SGHTA, CDR2 FQGNSA. The trim removed 5 bases at V and 8 bases at J, leaving 3 bases unmatched. DNA for the CDR3: TGTGCCAGCAGCCGGACAGGGGGTGATGAGCAGTTCTTC. Translation gives CASSRTGGDEQFF. Looking up the rest from reference TRBV7-2 and TRBJ2-1 gives the full variable domain: GAGVSQSPSNKVTEKGKDVELRCDPISGHTALYWYRQSLGQGLEFLIYFQGNSAPDKSGLPSDRFSAERTGGSVSTLTIQRTQQEDSAVYLCASSRTGGDEQFFGPGTRLTVL.

In this sample, this clone turned up a few times. This sequence joins TRBV11-2 and TRBJ2-1; D not certain. V was shortened by 6 bases and J by 0 bases, with 18 bases between the two germline ends. This CDR3 spans 17 amino acids. The V gene's germline CDR1 is SGHAT and CDR2 FQNNGV. The CDR3 spells CASRPSRQLSSYNEQFF. For the CDR3, the DNA is TGTGCCAGCAGACCAAGCAGGCAGCTTAGCTCCTACAATGAGCAGTTCTTC. The full variable domain, rest sourced from reference TRBV11-2 and TRBJ2-1, is EAGVAQSPRYKIIEKRQSVAFWCNPISGHATLYWYQQILGQGPKLLIQFQNNGVVDDSQLPKDRFSAERLKGVDSTLKIQPAKLEDSAVYLCASRPSRQLSSYNEQFFGPGTRLTVL.

This clone came up a few times. The chain employs TRBV7-3 and TRBJ2-3, with D tentatively TRBD2 (6 bases). The CDR3 is 14 amino acids. From germline, CDR1 is SGHTA and CDR2 FQGTGA. V was trimmed by 5 bases and J by 4 bases, leaving 13 bases between them. The CDR3 nucleotides read TGTGCCAGCAGCCCACCGACGGGGGCAGATACGCAGTATTTT. Protein sequence: CASSPPTGADTQYF.

The rearrangement joins TRBV7-9 to TRBJ2-1; TRBD2 aligns across 9 bases. The ends lost 3 bases at V and 13 bases at J; junction bases unmatched: 1. Germline V gene sequence: CDR1 SEHNR, CDR2 FQNEAQ (reference sequence). The length of the CDR3 is 11 residues. This CDR3 is CASSLGTSQFF. As DNA, the CDR3 is TGTGCCAGCAGCTTGGGGACTAGCCAGTTCTTC.

This clone occurred a few times. This sequence joins TRBV5-6 and TRBJ1-2, with 10 bases lining up with TRBD1. CDR3 length: 16 amino acids. V lost 5 bases to trimming and J lost 3 bases; unmatched junction nucleotides: 10. Germline V gene data show CDR1 as SGHDT and CDR2 as YYEEEE. The CDR3 nucleotides read TGTGCCAGCAGATCACCCGTCGGACAGGGGGACTATGGCTACACCTTC. Translation gives CASRSPVGQGDYGYTF.

CDR3 sequence: CASNLPGNYGYTF. CDR3 in DNA: TGTGCCAGCAACCTACCGGGGAACTATGGCTACACCTTC. The chain carries TRBV6-6 and TRBJ1-2; D gene uncertain. This CDR3 contains 13 residues. The V end was cut by 7 bases, the J end by 2 bases, with 11 bases between. The germline CDR1 and CDR2 sequences are MNHNY and SVGAGI (reference sequence).

This clone was seen more than once but under ten times. The V and J genes are TRBV7-9 and TRBJ2-3; D unresolved. This CDR3 region has 12 residues. Trimming removed 10 bases at V and 6 bases at J, with 14 bases between. CDR1 and CDR2 (germline): SEHNR, FQNEAQ (reference sequence). The CDR3 reads CATYRVGDTQYF. Written as DNA, the CDR3 is TGTGCCACCTATCGGGTTGGGGATACGCAGTATTTT.

The sample holds a few counts of this clone. The chain combines TRBV7-2 with TRBJ2-1; possibly TRBD2 for D (7 bases). This CDR3 has 15 residues. Trimming took off 4 bases at V and 0 bases at J, with 10 bases between the two ends. Germline CDR1 reads SGHTA; CDR2 reads FQGNSA. CDR3 region: CASSSGGRSYNEQFF. DNA of the CDR3: TGTGCCAGCAGCTCCGGGGGGCGCTCCTACAATGAGCAGTTCTTC.

This clone was found a few times. This sequence joins TRBV5-4 and TRBJ2-7, with 10 positions matching TRBD2. The CDR3 consists of 13 residues. J gave up 8 bases and V 7 bases, and 9 bases lay outside the gene matches. Looked up from germline, CDR1 is SGHNT and CDR2 is YYREEE (reference sequence). As DNA, the CDR3 is TGTGCCAGCGGTCTAGCGGGAGCCCCCCAGCAGTACTTC. Translated, it gives CASGLAGAPQQYF.

The chain couples TRBV28 to TRBJ1-2, with D perhaps TRBD1 (5 bases). Germline V lookup: CDR1 MDHEN, CDR2 SYDVKM. The CDR3 loop spans 12 amino acids. V was pared by 7 bases and J by 7 bases, with 13 bases between. CDR3 bases: TGTGCCAGCACCAGCGTAAGGGGTGGCTACACCTTC. This codes for CASTSVRGGYTF.

This chain joins TRBV18 and TRBJ2-7; maybe TRBD1 (5 bases). Germline V lookup: CDR1 KGHSH, CDR2 LQKENI. The ends were cut back, 4 bases at V and 6 bases at J, with 10 bases in the middle. The CDR3 totals 12 residues. The CDR3 region has the DNA TGTGCCAGCTCACAAGACAGAAGCGAGCAGTACTTC. Amino acid sequence: CASSQDRSEQYF. The whole variable domain, remainder taken from reference TRBV18 and TRBJ2-7, is NAGVMQNPRHLVRRRGQEARLRCSPMKGHSHVYWYRQLPEEGLKFMVYLQKENIIDESGMPKERFSAEFPKEGPSILRIQQVVRGDSAAYFCASSQDRSEQYFGPGTRLTVT.

Only a few counts were recorded for this clone. The chain couples TRBV2 to TRBJ2-5; no definite D call. V lost 7 bases, J lost 5 bases, and 17 bases lay in between. The germline V gene has CDR1 SNHLY and CDR2 FYNNEI. CDR3 length: 14 residues. In DNA form, the CDR3 reads TGTGCCAGCAAACCTAACTCGGGTGGGGAGACCCAGTACTTC. This sequence encodes CASKPNSGGETQYF. Full variable domain (outside the CDR3, taken from reference TRBV2 and TRBJ2-5): EPEVTQTPSHQVTQMGQEVILRCVPISNHLYFYWYRQILGQKVEFLVSFYNNEISEKSEIFDDQFSVERPDGSNFTLKIRSTKLEDSAMYFCASKPNSGGETQYFGPGTRLLVL.

This clone was seen a handful of times. J is TRBJ2-4 and V is TRBV27; D possibly corresponds to TRBD2 (6 bases). CDR1 is MNHEY, CDR2 SMNVEV, per germline (reference sequence). The CDR3 contains 17 residues. Between the trimmed V and J ends, which lost 4 bases and 4 bases, there was a span of 20 bases. In DNA form, the CDR3 reads TGTGCCAGCAGTTCCATGGGGTCCACGACTAGAAAAAACATTCAGTACTTC. Translation gives CASSSMGSTTRKNIQYF.

A few counts support this clone. V and J are TRBV7-3 and TRBJ2-3; 10 bases are shared with TRBD1. V trimming: 5 bases; J trimming: 3 bases; junction bases outside the gene matches: 8. Per germline, CDR1 SGHTA and CDR2 FQGTGA. This CDR3 is 16 amino acids long. The CDR3 coding sequence is TGTGCCAGCAGCGTGTCGGGACAGGGGCGTACAGATACGCAGTATTTT. Its protein product is CASSVSGQGRTDTQYF.

The chain combines TRBV19 with TRBJ2-3, with 7 bases fitting TRBD2. After removal of 3 bases from V and 4 bases from J, the junction contained 4 bases not matched to a gene. Germline assignment: CDR1 LNHDA and CDR2 SQIVND (reference sequence). The CDR3 is 14 residues long. The CDR3 is CASSIRGEPDTQYF. The CDR3 nucleotides are TGTGCCAGTAGTATTCGGGGGGAGCCAGATACGCAGTATTTT.

This chain uses TRBV15 with TRBJ1-1; D gene unclear. CDR3 length equals 14 residues. Trimming removed 1 base at V and 11 bases at J, with 17 bases between. The germline V gene encodes CDR1 LNHNV and CDR2 YYDKDF (reference sequence). The CDR3 DNA sequence: TGTGCCACCAGCAGAGTGGGGAGTGTCTGGGAGGCTTTCTTT. This gives the protein CATSRVGSVWEAFF.

This clone has just a few counts. This sequence joins TRBV19 and TRBJ1-4; 8 bases are a match to TRBD1. This CDR3 has 17 residues. Trimming took 6 bases from V and 5 from J; bases not matched to a gene: 14. Germline V gives CDR1 LNHDA, CDR2 SQIVND (reference sequence). The CDR3 sequence: CASSAGGPGGGNEKLFF. CDR3 DNA sequence: TGTGCCAGTAGCGCCGGAGGCCCAGGGGGCGGCAATGAAAAACTGTTTTTT.

The genes are TRBV5-4 and TRBJ1-1; D is undetermined. The CDR3 consists of 14 residues. The germline gives CDR1 SGHNT, CDR2 YYREEE (reference sequence). Trimming shortened V by 1 base and J by 1 base, and 8 bases separated the two germline ends. The CDR3 DNA follows: TGTGCCAGCAGCTTGAATGCAGGGAACACTGAAGCTTTCTTT. It yields the protein CASSLNAGNTEAFF.

In this sample, this clone turned up a few times. Additional DNA sequences in this sample encode the identical CDR3. The V and J genes are TRBV7-9 and TRBJ1-1; a weak D match, TRBD1 (6 bases). Trimming removed 5 bases from V and 4 bases from J, with 8 bases in between. Germline V gene lookup returns CDR1 SEHNR and CDR2 FQNEAQ (reference sequence). CDR3 length: 12 residues. The CDR3 region is CASSPTGTEAFF. The CDR3 DNA follows: TGTGCCAGCAGCCCGACAGGCACTGAAGCTTTCTTT.

This clone occurred a few times. This rearrangement joins TRBV29-1 to TRBJ2-7; TRBD2 is a possible D gene (7 bases). V lost 7 bases, J lost 7 bases, and 17 bases lay in between. The CDR3 sequence is 12 residues long. Looked up from germline, CDR1 is SQVTM and CDR2 is ANQGSEA. CDR3 in amino acids: CSGGGQGLEQYF. The CDR3 DNA sequence: TGCAGCGGGGGGGGCCAAGGTTTGGAGCAGTACTTC.

CDR3 loop: CASSQGQGYETQYF. The CDR3, as DNA: TGTGCCAGCAGCCAGGGACAGGGGTATGAGACCCAGTACTTC. The chain joins TRBV11-2 to TRBJ2-5, with TRBD1 matching 10 bases. The CDR3 is 14 amino acids. After removal of 5 bases from V and 5 bases from J, the junction contained 5 bases not matched to a gene. Germline loops: CDR1 SGHAT, CDR2 FQNNGV.

Here the CDR3 DNA reads TGTGCCAGCAAGAAGGGGGTCTCCTACGAGCAGTACTTC. Amino acid sequence: CASKKGVSYEQYF. This chain connects TRBV7-9 to TRBJ2-7, with a possible D match to TRBD1 (6 bases). Deletions cut 7 bases from V and 0 bases from J, with 10 bases between. This CDR3 has 13 amino acids. The germline CDR1 and CDR2 sequences are SEHNR and FQNEAQ (reference sequence).

This clone was recorded a few times. V gene TRBV18 combines with J gene TRBJ2-7; D might be TRBD2 (5 bases). V was shortened by 2 bases and J by 5 bases, with 10 bases between the two germline ends. CDR1 is KGHSH and CDR2 is LQKENI in the germline V gene. The CDR3 extends over 13 amino acids. The CDR3 loop is CASSPYTSDEQYF. Here the CDR3 DNA reads TGTGCCAGCTCACCATACACTAGTGACGAGCAGTACTTC.